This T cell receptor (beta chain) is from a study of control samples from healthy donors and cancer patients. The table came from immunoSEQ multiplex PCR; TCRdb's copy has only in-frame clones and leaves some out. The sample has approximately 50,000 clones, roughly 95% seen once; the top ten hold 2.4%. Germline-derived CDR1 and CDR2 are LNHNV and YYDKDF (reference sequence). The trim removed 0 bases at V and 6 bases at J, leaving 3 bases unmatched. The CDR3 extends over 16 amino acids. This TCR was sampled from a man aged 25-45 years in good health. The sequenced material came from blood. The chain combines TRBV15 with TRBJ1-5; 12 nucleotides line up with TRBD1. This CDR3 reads CATSREGQGAGQPQHF. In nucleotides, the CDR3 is TGTGCCACCAGCAGAGAGGGACAGGGGGCCGGTCAGCCCCAGCATTTT.